The 17 T cell receptor beta chains below all came from one sample that was sequenced in a study of T cells in Graves' hyperthyroidism and ophthalmopathy. Authors of the study amplified TCR beta CDR3 regions from RNA transcripts. An initial round of RT-PCR targeting the TCR CDR3 relied on the HTBI primer set. A single record per CDR3 protein comes from TCRdb applying MiXCR to the multiplex PCR reads. The sample has a few hundred thousand distinct CDR3 sequences, around 45% seen once. The sample was peripheral blood or thyroid tissue (not recorded which). The origin of the receptors is a woman between 18 and 29 years old with Graves' hyperthyroidism.

In its sample, this clonotype was seen many times. The genes are TRBV14 and TRBJ1-2; 7 bases line up with TRBD1. The germline CDR1 and CDR2 sequences are SGHDN and FVKESK. V was clipped by 5 bases and J by 5 bases; unmatched bases: 23. CDR3 size: 19 residues. CDR3 loop: CASSAAGFRDSEKNYGYTF. The CDR3 DNA follows: TGTGCCAGCAGCGCAGCGGGATTCCGGGACAGCGAAAAAAATTATGGCTACACCTTC.

In its sample, this clonotype was seen once. V is TRBV12-3 or TRBV12-4 and J is TRBJ2-5; 8 bases match TRBD2. V trimming: 6 bases; J trimming: 4 bases; junction bases outside the gene matches: 7. This CDR3 spans 14 amino acids. The chain's CDR3 is CASRSDLAGETQYF. In DNA form, the CDR3 reads TGTGCCAGCAGGAGTGATCTAGCGGGAGAGACCCAGTACTTC.

V is TRBV30 and J is TRBJ1-1, with D perhaps matching TRBD1 (5 bases). Germline CDR1 is GTSNPN and CDR2 is SVGIG (reference sequence). V shed 2 bases and J shed 4 bases, with 11 bases lying between them. The CDR3 spans 13 residues. CDR3 amino acids: CAWSKLGPTEAFF. The CDR3 DNA reads TGTGCCTGGAGTAAGTTGGGGCCCACTGAAGCTTTCTTT. Complete variable domain (other parts from reference TRBV30 and TRBJ1-1): SQTIHQWPATLVQPVGSPLSLECTVEGTSNPNLYWYRQAAGRGLQLLFYSVGIGQISSEVPQNLSASRPQDRQFILSSKKLLLSDSGFYLCAWSKLGPTEAFFGQGTRLTVV.

This clonotype was found many times. This chain connects TRBV20-1 to TRBJ2-7; 7 positions match TRBD2. Germline-derived CDR1 and CDR2 are DFQATT and SNEGSKA (reference sequence). The ends lost 3 bases at V and 0 bases at J; junction bases unmatched: 17. The CDR3 consists of 18 residues. The CDR3: CSASGGGDRRQVSYEQYF. CDR3 coding DNA: TGCAGTGCTAGTGGGGGAGGGGACCGTCGGCAGGTCTCCTACGAGCAGTACTTC.

In the case of this clonotype: Lacking the conserved final phenylalanine or tryptophan, this CDR3 likely reflects a read error. No DNA is shown, since the ends of the CDR3 on it are uncertain; the CDR3 is the one TCRdb lists. The J gene is TRBJ2-1, the V gene TRBV7-9; the table gives TRBD1 as D, unverified against the DNA. Germline V gene lookup returns CDR1 SEHNR and CDR2 FQNEAQ (reference sequence). The CDR3 spans 10 residues, counting both ends. CDR3 residues: CASSSTGPNT.

A note on this clonotype: One end of the junction varies from germline; a read error may be responsible. The rearrangement uses TRBV7-3 and TRBJ2-2; 10 positions match TRBD1. This CDR3 spans 16 amino acids. CDR1 SGHTA and CDR2 FQGTGA come from the germline V gene. DNA of the CDR3: TGTGTCAGCACCAAAACCGGGACAGGGGTCACCGGGGAGCTGTTTTTT. Translated: CVSTKTGTGVTGELFF.

The chain carries TRBV12-5 and TRBJ1-4; TRBD1 matches at 7 bases. V gave up 6 bases and J gave up 7 bases; unmatched junction bases: 5. This CDR3 is built from 13 residues. Germline CDR1 LGHNT, CDR2 FRNRAP. The CDR3 sequence: CASGDRASEKLFF. Here the CDR3 DNA reads TGTGCTAGTGGCGACAGGGCAAGTGAAAAACTGTTTTTT.

The genes are TRBV10-1 and TRBJ2-3; D is undetermined. The germline gives CDR1 WNHNN, CDR2 SYGVQD (reference sequence). With 4 bases removed from V and 2 bases from J, the gap between germline ends came to 7 bases. This CDR3 spans 13 amino acids. This chain's CDR3 is CASSAGTTDTQYF. CDR3 in DNA: TGCGCCAGCAGTGCCGGAACCACAGATACGCAGTATTTT.

In its sample, this clonotype was seen many times. The chain carries TRBV7-2 and TRBJ1-3; D unclear. CDR1 SGHTA and CDR2 FQGNSA come from the germline V gene. There are 16 residues in the CDR3. V lost 0 bases, J lost 0 bases, and 9 bases lay in between. In DNA, the CDR3 is TGTGCCAGCAGCTTAGCGATTGGCTACTCTGGAAACACCATATATTTT. It translates to CASSLAIGYSGNTIYF.

This clonotype was detected many times. V gene TRBV4-2 combines with J gene TRBJ2-7, with D perhaps TRBD1 (6 bases). The germline V gene encodes CDR1 LGHNA and CDR2 YNFKEQ. This CDR3 is built from 14 residues. Trimming cost V 1 base and J 2 bases, with 9 bases left between them. The CDR3 sequence is CASSQVGDTYEQYF. CDR3 sequence (DNA): TGTGCCAGCAGCCAAGTTGGGGACACCTACGAGCAGTACTTC.

This clonotype was picked up many times. The chain employs TRBV7-9 and TRBJ1-3; possible D gene TRBD1, 5 bases. The ends were cut back, 5 bases at V and 3 bases at J, with 14 bases in the middle. This CDR3 has 15 amino acids. Germline CDR1 reads SEHNR; CDR2 reads FQNEAQ (reference sequence). In DNA form, the CDR3 reads TGTGCCAGCAGCCGGGACCTTGGGTTTGGAAACACCATATATTTT. As protein: CASSRDLGFGNTIYF.

The CDR3 is CSVGSSKRDTQYF. In DNA form, the CDR3 reads TGCAGCGTTGGGAGCTCCAAGCGGGATACGCAGTATTTT. This chain links TRBV29-1 with TRBJ2-3; TRBD2 is a possible D gene (5 bases). The CDR3 sequence is 13 residues long. The germline gives CDR1 SQVTM, CDR2 ANQGSEA. The ends were cut back, 4 bases at V and 6 bases at J, with 14 bases in the middle.

The chain employs TRBV7-9 and TRBJ2-6, with D possibly matching TRBD2 (6 bases). Per the germline V gene, CDR1 is SEHNR and CDR2 is FQNEAQ (reference sequence). CDR3 length: 17 residues. V was clipped by 5 bases and J by 3 bases, with 17 bases between them. The CDR3 loop reads CASSVRGGVYGANVLTF. The CDR3 coding sequence is TGTGCCAGCAGCGTTCGTGGAGGGGTCTATGGGGCCAACGTCCTGACTTTC.

This sequence joins TRBV10-3 and TRBJ1-3, with D perhaps matching TRBD1 (5 bases). CDR1 is ENHRY, CDR2 SYGVKD, per germline. The CDR3 is 15 amino acids. V lost 6 bases and J 0 bases, leaving 12 bases between the germline ends. The CDR3, as DNA: TGTGCCATCAGAAGACAGACACGCTCTGGAAACACCATATATTTT. Its translation is CAIRRQTRSGNTIYF.

This clonotype was counted many times. The V gene is TRBV20-1, the J gene TRBJ1-1, with 8 bases identical to TRBD1. The V segment lost 3 bases and the J segment 1 base; nucleotides outside the gene matches: 10. CDR1 is DFQATT and CDR2 is SNEGSKA in the germline V gene (reference sequence). CDR3 size: 16 residues. The CDR3 loop reads CSARGTGQTWNTEAFF. CDR3 sequence (DNA): TGCAGTGCTAGGGGGACAGGTCAAACATGGAACACTGAAGCTTTCTTT.

The V and J genes are TRBV2 and TRBJ2-7; TRBD1 matches 8 bases. This CDR3 comprises 10 residues. J gave up 7 bases and V 11 bases, and 4 bases lay outside the gene matches. CDR1 is SNHLY, CDR2 FYNNEI, per germline. The CDR3 region has the DNA TGTGCCTCCTACAGGGGGGAGCAGTACTTC. Protein: CASYRGEQYF.

This clonotype was seen many times. The rearrangement joins TRBV4-1 to TRBJ2-7; the D call may be TRBD1 or TRBD2 (6 bases each). Trimming left V 0 bases short and J 5 bases short, with 20 bases between. CDR1 and CDR2 from the germline V gene are MGHRA and YSYEKL. The CDR3 is made up of 17 amino acids. Here the CDR3 reads CASSQDNPGTRGDEQYF. For the CDR3, the DNA is TGCGCCAGCAGCCAAGATAATCCCGGGACAAGGGGGGACGAGCAGTACTTC.